This entry lists 10 T cell receptor beta chains sequenced from one sample in a study of blood T cell repertoires in COVID-19. TCRdb's table, derived via immunoSEQ multiplex PCR, lists solely in-frame clones and lacks some. The sample records 20,000 to 25,000 clones, around nine tenths being singletons. Source material: peripheral blood. These receptors originate from a human donor with active COVID-19. The donor label of this sample is uncertain.

This chain connects TRBV5-5 to TRBJ2-7; 9 bases align to TRBD2. CDR3 length equals 15 residues. Trimming cost V 4 bases and J 4 bases; bases outside gene matches: 9. The V gene's germline CDR1 is SGHKS and CDR2 YYEKEE (reference sequence). The CDR3 protein is CASSRPGLASYEQYF. The CDR3 nucleotides are TGTGCCAGCAGCCGCCCGGGACTAGCCTCTTACGAGCAGTACTTC.

The chain has TRBV28 and TRBJ2-1; TRBD2 agrees at 11 bases. The trim removed 5 bases at V and 9 bases at J, leaving 12 bases unmatched. CDR3 length: 16 residues. The germline V gene encodes CDR1 MDHEN and CDR2 SYDVKM. CDR3 bases: TGTGCCAGCAGTGGCCAACTAGCGGGAGCCGGGTTTGAGCAGTTCTTC. Translating it yields CASSGQLAGAGFEQFF.

The V and J genes are TRBV4-3 and TRBJ1-3, with 10 bases fitting TRBD1. This CDR3 is built from 19 residues. After removal of 1 base from V and 0 bases from J, the junction contained 9 bases not matched to a gene. CDR1 LGHNA and CDR2 YSLEER come from the germline V gene. The CDR3 DNA follows: TGCGCCAGCAGCCAAGCCCCGGGACAGGGGTTTCTCTCTGGAAACACCATATATTTT. Translation gives CASSQAPGQGFLSGNTIYF.

The CDR3: CASSLAVLAGYSYNEQFF. CDR3 in DNA: TGTGCCAGCAGCTTAGCGGTTCTAGCGGGTTACTCCTACAATGAGCAGTTCTTC. The chain has TRBV11-2 and TRBJ2-1, with 8 bases that match TRBD2. The ends lost 1 base at V and 0 bases at J; junction bases unmatched: 8. The CDR3 runs 18 residues. Germline lookup yields CDR1 SGHAT and CDR2 FQNNGV.

This rearrangement joins TRBV28 to TRBJ2-7; 10 bases line up with TRBD1. Germline lookup yields CDR1 MDHEN and CDR2 SYDVKM. The CDR3 loop spans 14 amino acids. V gave up 3 bases and J gave up 3 bases; unmatched junction bases: 2. The CDR3 bases are TGTGCCAGCAGTTTTGGGACAGGGGACTACGAGCAGTACTTC. Translation gives CASSFGTGDYEQYF.

The chain carries TRBV3-1 (or the pseudogene TRBV3-2) and TRBJ2-7, with TRBD1 matching 7 bases. CDR1 is LGHDT and CDR2 is YNNKEL in the germline V gene (reference sequence). The J segment lost 2 bases and the V segment lost 1 base, leaving 5 bases of the junction unmatched. CDR3 length: 15 residues. CDR3 nucleotide sequence: TGTGCCAGCAGCCAAGGTACAGGGGTCCCCTACGAGCAGTACTTC. This gives the protein CASSQGTGVPYEQYF.

This clone was observed a handful of times. The chain is built from TRBV6-5 and TRBJ1-3; tentative D call: TRBD1 (5 bases). Trimming took 11 bases from V and 2 from J, leaving 10 bases between them. The germline V gene has CDR1 MNHEY and CDR2 SVGAGI. This CDR3 region has 12 residues. The CDR3 reads CAVEGAGNTIYF. CDR3 nucleotide sequence: TGTGCCGTCGAAGGGGCTGGAAACACCATATATTTT.

The chain couples TRBV6-4 to TRBJ2-1; D gene unclear. The CDR3 is made up of 15 amino acids. Germline V gene data show CDR1 as MRHNA and CDR2 as SNTAGT. With 0 bases removed from V and 6 bases from J, the gap between germline ends came to 12 bases. The DNA for the CDR3 is TGTGCCAGCAGTGACTCGAAGTCTGGCGGCAATGAGCAGTTCTTC. Translated, it gives CASSDSKSGGNEQFF.

The V and J genes are TRBV6-6 and TRBJ2-5, with TRBD1 matching over 10 bases. Unmatched junction bases numbered 1, after V lost 4 bases and J lost 5 bases. This CDR3 is built from 13 residues. CDR1 MNHNY and CDR2 SVGAGI come from the germline V gene (reference sequence). The CDR3 loop reads CASSWTGGETQYF. CDR3 nucleotide sequence: TGTGCCAGCAGTTGGACAGGGGGGGAGACCCAGTACTTC.

The V and J genes are TRBV5-1 and TRBJ2-7; 8 bases align to TRBD1. Trimming removed 0 bases from V and 1 base from J; junction bases left unmatched: 3. The CDR3 covers 15 residues. Per germline, CDR1 SGHRS and CDR2 YFSETQ. The CDR3 is CASSLGQGASYEQYF. CDR3 in DNA: TGCGCCAGCAGCTTGGGCCAGGGGGCGTCCTACGAGCAGTACTTC.